The 2 T cell receptor beta chains presented below share a single source sample, sequenced in a study of shared clonotypes between healthy human individuals. Naive CD8 isolation took CD45RO-negative cells positively selected for CCR7 and excluded terminally differentiated effector memory CD45RA+ cells. The protocol was immunoSEQ multiplex PCR, while the TCRdb copy is restricted to in-frame clones and leaves out a portion. Of about 2.2 million clones in the sample, around 93% are singletons; the top ten hold more than 1.5%. The sequencing input was naive CD8+ T cells from PBMCs. All receptors derive from a man younger than 30 in good health. Some clones in this sample may be carry-over from other donors' samples.

The V call is TRBV2, the J call TRBJ2-7, with D uncertain. The V gene's germline CDR1 is SNHLY and CDR2 FYNNEI. Trimming pared 4 bases from V and 7 bases from J, leaving 11 bases between. This CDR3 has 12 residues. The CDR3 reads CASSGAALEQYF. In DNA form, the CDR3 reads TGTGCCAGCAGTGGAGCCGCCCTGGAGCAGTACTTC.

This clone was seen more than once but under ten times. The gene calls are TRBV4-1 and TRBJ1-1, with 8 bases fitting TRBD1. Trimming cost V 4 bases and J 1 base; bases outside gene matches: 5. Per the germline V gene, CDR1 is MGHRA and CDR2 is YSYEKL. The length of the CDR3 is 15 residues. Here the CDR3 reads CASSLIGQGNTEAFF. The CDR3, as DNA: TGCGCCAGCAGCCTCATCGGACAGGGGAACACTGAAGCTTTCTTT.